These 11 T cell receptor beta chains came from one sample sequenced in a study of tumor-infiltrating lymphocytes in primary liver carcinoma. Joint extraction of RNA and DNA used 20-30 mg of bulk tissue that was unsorted. Production of TCR beta cDNA used around 500 ng total RNA together with a constant-region primer. It was through three nested multiplex PCR rounds of slightly modified ARM-PCR that TCR beta libraries arose. TRBV1-TRBV30 forward primers paired with a C-beta reverse primer were used in the first two PCR rounds, which ran roughly 10 cycles each. TCRdb re-called the multiplex PCR reads with MiXCR, one entry per CDR3 protein. Here the sample spans about 70,000 distinct CDR3 sequences, roughly three quarters being singletons. The specimen sequenced was liver tumor tissue from sampling region 4. The subset is: tumor region T4, right-lateral pole. The receptors stem from a middle-aged man with primary liver carcinoma and hepatitis B virus infection.

To note about this clonotype: A junction end diverges from the germline sequence, so it may reflect a read error. This sequence joins TRBV11-2 and TRBJ2-2; the match to TRBD1 covers 9 bases. Germline V gene data show CDR1 as SGHAT and CDR2 as FQNNGV. The CDR3 extends over 17 amino acids. CDR3 protein: CASSFDRDRVGTGRLVF. In nucleotides, the CDR3 is TGTGCCAGCAGCTTTGATCGGGACAGGGTCGGCACCGGGAGGCTGGTTTTT.

On this clonotype itself: The CDR3 ends on some other residue instead of the conserved phenylalanine or tryptophan, so this is likely a read error. The chain joins TRBV14 to TRBJ1-1, with no clear D. Germline V gene sequence: CDR1 SGHDN, CDR2 FVKESK. This CDR3 is built from 15 residues. V dropped 0 bases and J dropped 5 bases, with 13 bases sitting between them. The CDR3 bases are TGTGCCAGCAGCCAAGAGGTCTCCCCAGTGACTGAAGCTTTCTAT. It encodes CASSQEVSPVTEAFY.

This clonotype was counted a single time. This could be a read error, since a much larger clone is one nucleotide away. In DNA form, the CDR3 reads TGTGCCAGCAGTCGCTATATCGAGCAGTACTTC. This encodes CASSRYIEQYF. V is TRBV28 and J is TRBJ2-7; D gene unclear. This CDR3 comprises 11 residues. Looked up from germline, CDR1 is MDHEN and CDR2 is SYDVKM. V dropped 5 bases and J dropped 6 bases, with 8 bases sitting between them.

Comment on this clonotype: The junction and the germline gene differ at one end; a read error may be behind it. The V and J genes are TRBV4-1 and TRBJ2-3; possibly TRBD1 for D (5 bases). CDR1 is MGHRA, CDR2 YSYEKL, per germline. The CDR3 sequence is 14 residues long. CDR3 nucleotides: TGCGCCAGCAGCCGAGACCAATTGACAGATACGCAATATTTT. Its protein is CASSRDQLTDTQYF.

With regard to this clonotype: One end of the junction fails to match germline, which may point to a read error. The chain couples TRBV12-3 or TRBV12-4 to TRBJ1-5; D is possibly TRBD1 (6 bases). The CDR3 extends over 17 amino acids. The CDR3 coding sequence is TGTGCCAGCTGTGAGGCAACAGGGCCGGCGGGCAACCAGCCCCAGCATTTT. It encodes CASCEATGPAGNQPQHF.

About this clonotype itself: The germline gene is not matched at one end of the junction; a read error may be the cause. The gene calls are TRBV5-6 and TRBJ2-2, with TRBD1 identical over 8 bases. Germline V gives CDR1 SGHDT, CDR2 YYEEEE. This CDR3 comprises 16 residues. The CDR3 sequence is CASSLDRVLFTGELLF. DNA for the CDR3: TGTGCCAGCAGCCTGGACAGGGTGTTGTTCACCGGGGAGCTACTTTTT.

Regarding this clonotype: This may be a read error, as it is one base from a much larger clone. This rearrangement joins TRBV5-4 to TRBJ2-5; the D call may be TRBD1 or TRBD2 (5 bases each). The germline V gene encodes CDR1 SGHNT and CDR2 YYREEE (reference sequence). V dropped 4 bases and J dropped 2 bases, with 12 bases sitting between them. The CDR3 spans 14 residues. The CDR3 sequence: CASSPGALQETQYF. CDR3 nucleotide sequence: TGTGCCAGCAGCCCCGGGGCCCTTCAAGAGACCCAGTACTTC.

In regard to this clonotype: At one end, the junction sequence differs from germline, possibly due to a read error. In DNA, the CDR3 is TGTGCCAGCAGCTACACTACCGGGAGACGGGAGACACAGTACTTC. The encoded protein is CASSYTTGRRETQYF. This chain uses TRBV5-5 with TRBJ2-5; TRBD2 might be the D (6 bases). This CDR3 contains 15 residues. Germline CDR1 is SGHKS and CDR2 is YYEKEE (reference sequence).

Remarks on this clonotype: Its ends do not fully match the called genes, so a read error is possible. This chain uses TRBV6-1 with TRBJ2-7; 11 bases are a match to TRBD2. CDR3 length: 13 residues. Germline V lookup: CDR1 MNHNS, CDR2 SASEGT. The DNA of the CDR3 is TGTGCCAGCTCGGGGACTAGCGGCCACGAACAGTACTTC. Its protein is CASSGTSGHEQYF.

A single count supports this clonotype. The junction differs from germline at one of its ends, possibly a read error. CDR3 DNA: TGTGCCGCTACTGGACTAGCGGGAGTTTATAAGTCCTACGATCAGCACTTC. Protein product: CAATGLAGVYKSYDQHF. The chain has TRBV4-2 and TRBJ2-7; 13 nucleotides agree with TRBD2. In germline, CDR1 is LGHNA, CDR2 YNFKEQ. CDR3 length: 17 amino acids.

On this clonotype itself: A much larger clone lies a single base off, so this may be a read error. This chain joins TRBV2 and TRBJ2-2; D uncertain. Trimming left V 4 bases short and J 4 bases short, with 7 bases between. Germline assignment: CDR1 SNHLY and CDR2 FYNNEI. CDR3 length: 13 residues. The DNA of the CDR3 is TGTGCCAGCAGTGGCCAAGCCACCGGGGAGCTGTTTTTT. Its protein is CASSGQATGELFF.